The next 25 T cell receptor beta chains were all read from a single sample in a study of shared clonotypes between healthy human individuals. The data were produced by immunoSEQ multiplex PCR, yet TCRdb's version contains in-frame clones alone and is incomplete. The repertoire has 2 million to 2.5 million clones, 92% of them found once; the top ten carry around 0.4%. The sample comprised naive CD4+ T cells from PBMCs. Subset noted: CD45RA+ positively selected. The receptors here all came from a man aged 18 to 30 in good health. Some clones in this sample may be carry-over from other donors' samples.

The chain is built from TRBV6-5 and TRBJ1-1, with D unclear. With 5 bases removed from V and 0 bases from J, the gap between germline ends came to 13 bases. This CDR3 has 15 residues. Looked up from germline, CDR1 is MNHEY and CDR2 is SVGAGI. The CDR3 loop reads CASSNQGFLNTEAFF. The CDR3 DNA is TGTGCCAGCAGTAACCAAGGATTTCTGAACACTGAAGCTTTCTTT.

The chain joins TRBV11-2 to TRBJ2-7; D is possibly TRBD1 or TRBD2 (5 bases each). V lost 4 bases and J 0 bases, leaving 13 bases between the germline ends. Germline V gene sequence: CDR1 SGHAT, CDR2 FQNNGV. There are 15 residues in the CDR3. The CDR3 protein is CASSYGDGNSYEQYF. The CDR3 DNA sequence: TGTGCCAGCAGCTACGGGGACGGGAACTCCTACGAGCAGTACTTC.

In its sample, this clone was seen once. The chain carries TRBV5-1 and TRBJ1-2, with 8 bases aligning to TRBD1. Germline V gene sequence: CDR1 SGHRS, CDR2 YFSETQ. The CDR3 runs 12 residues. Losses at the gene ends were 4 bases for V and 10 bases for J; bases not matched to a gene: 6. In DNA form, the CDR3 reads TGCGCCAGCAGCCCCGGACAGGGAGCCTACACCTTC. It codes for CASSPGQGAYTF.

The chain links TRBV11-2 to TRBJ2-7; 10 bases map to TRBD2. This CDR3 region has 15 residues. Unmatched junction bases numbered 7, after V lost 6 bases and J lost 2 bases. Germline lookup yields CDR1 SGHAT and CDR2 FQNNGV. CDR3 residues: CASRRGGTSAYEQYF. In nucleotides, the CDR3 is TGTGCCAGCAGAAGAGGGGGGACTAGCGCCTACGAGCAGTACTTC.

The chain recombines TRBV7-2 with TRBJ2-3, with 14 bases matching TRBD2. The CDR3 has 17 amino acids. Trimming at V came to 3 bases and at J to 6 bases, leaving 8 bases not matched to a gene. CDR1 SGHTA and CDR2 FQGNSA come from the germline V gene. Here the CDR3 reads CASSLGTSGSTVDTQYF. CDR3 DNA sequence: TGTGCCAGCAGCTTGGGGACTAGCGGGAGTACAGTGGATACGCAGTATTTT.

This chain joins TRBV25-1 and TRBJ2-1, with 10 bases fitting TRBD2. Losses at the gene ends were 6 bases for V and 4 bases for J; bases not matched to a gene: 6. This CDR3 is 15 amino acids long. The V gene's germline CDR1 is MGHDK and CDR2 SYGVNS. CDR3 in DNA: TGTGCCAGCAGCCTAGCGGGAGCGAGATACAATGAGCAGTTCTTC. The encoded protein is CASSLAGARYNEQFF.

The chain carries TRBV4-2 and TRBJ1-3, with 9 bases identical to TRBD1. Germline V lookup: CDR1 LGHNA, CDR2 YNFKEQ. Losses at the gene ends were 10 bases for V and 4 bases for J; bases not matched to a gene: 8. The CDR3 totals 14 residues. The CDR3 reads CAIGTGSSGNTIYF. CDR3 sequence (DNA): TGTGCCATCGGGACAGGGTCGTCCGGAAACACCATATATTTT.

CDR3 residues: CANPIPGQGATNEKLFF. CDR3 bases: TGTGCCAACCCAATCCCGGGACAGGGGGCGACTAATGAAAAACTGTTTTTT. This chain uses TRBV14 with TRBJ1-4; 12 bases are a match to TRBD1. The trim removed 10 bases at V and 2 bases at J, leaving 11 bases unmatched. This CDR3 is built from 17 residues. Per the germline V gene, CDR1 is SGHDN and CDR2 is FVKESK. The full variable domain, with the rest looked up from reference TRBV14 and TRBJ1-4, is EAGVTQFPSHSVIEKGQTVTLRCDPISGHDNLYWYRRVMGKEIKFLLHFVKESKQDESGMPNNRFLAERTGGTYSTLKVQPAELEDSGVYFCANPIPGQGATNEKLFFGSGTQLSVL.

This clone occurred once. The rearrangement links TRBV6-1 to TRBJ1-1, with D uncertain. The V and J ends lost 1 base and 1 base respectively, with 16 bases between them. CDR1 MNHNS and CDR2 SASEGT come from the germline V gene. The CDR3 totals 17 residues. As DNA, the CDR3 is TGTGCCAGCAGTGAAGTAGGTTGGGCCCTCTCGAACACTGAAGCTTTCTTT. Protein sequence: CASSEVGWALSNTEAFF.

This clone came up once. The CDR3 reads CASSPGQLGSEAFF. The CDR3 region has the DNA TGTGCCAGCAGCCCTGGCCAGCTGGGCTCTGAAGCTTTCTTT. This chain uses TRBV9 with TRBJ1-1; no definite D call. The V end lost 4 bases, the J end lost 6 bases, and 16 bases lay between the germline ends. The CDR3 extends over 14 amino acids. CDR1 is SGDLS, CDR2 YYNGEE, per germline.

This clone was observed a single time. A junction boundary mismatches the germline segment, possibly from a read error. The chain combines TRBV19 with TRBJ1-1; tentatively, D is TRBD1 (5 bases). Germline V CDR1 and CDR2: LNHDA, SQIVND (reference sequence). The CDR3 is 14 residues long. This CDR3 is CASSIVSGMTGAFF. The CDR3 DNA is TGTGCCAGTAGTATAGTATCAGGGATGACTGGAGCTTTCTTT.

V and J are TRBV10-3 and TRBJ2-2; D gene uncertain. The CDR3 is 13 amino acids. Trimming took off 5 bases at V and 6 bases at J, with 10 bases between the two ends. CDR1 is ENHRY, CDR2 SYGVKD, per germline. The CDR3 coding sequence is TGTGCCATCAGTTCCATTGTCCCCGGGGAGCTGTTTTTT. It yields the protein CAISSIVPGELFF.

This sequence joins TRBV29-1 and TRBJ2-7, with D possibly being TRBD2 (6 bases). Trimming took 3 bases from V and 5 from J, leaving 14 bases between them. Germline V gene lookup returns CDR1 SQVTM and CDR2 ANQGSEA. The CDR3 sequence is 13 residues long. The chain's CDR3 is CSVEHGSFDEQYF. The CDR3 nucleotides read TGCAGCGTTGAGCACGGGAGTTTCGACGAGCAGTACTTC.

This sequence joins TRBV7-3 and TRBJ2-1; D gene uncertain. V was shortened by 3 bases and J by 3 bases, with 6 bases between the two germline ends. CDR1 is SGHTA, CDR2 FQGTGA, per germline. The CDR3 contains 13 residues. For the CDR3, the DNA is TGTGCCAGCAGCTTTCAAATCTACAATGAGCAGTTCTTC. This sequence encodes CASSFQIYNEQFF.

This clone was detected once. The chain employs TRBV29-1 and TRBJ2-5; the D call may be TRBD1 or TRBD2 (5 bases each). Trimming pared 7 bases from V and 8 bases from J, leaving 14 bases between. Looked up from germline, CDR1 is SQVTM and CDR2 is ANQGSEA. The CDR3 has 11 residues. For the CDR3, the DNA is TGCAGCGGGACCGGGGCCGCAACCCAGTACTTC. Its translation: CSGTGAATQYF.

This chain connects TRBV29-1 to TRBJ1-5; the D gene is possibly TRBD1 (6 bases). With 5 bases removed from V and 0 bases from J, the gap between germline ends came to 11 bases. Germline V gene lookup returns CDR1 SQVTM and CDR2 ANQGSEA. The CDR3 consists of 14 residues. CDR3 sequence (DNA): TGCAGCGTTTGGGACACGAATAGCAATCAGCCCCAGCATTTT. Translated: CSVWDTNSNQPQHF.

The V call is TRBV7-8, the J call TRBJ2-5; 7 bases map to TRBD2. From germline, CDR1 is SGHVS and CDR2 FQNEAQ. The CDR3 is made up of 14 amino acids. Trimming cost V 5 bases and J 5 bases; bases outside gene matches: 8. This CDR3 reads CASSPRTRLETQYF. The CDR3, as DNA: TGTGCCAGCAGCCCAAGGACTAGATTGGAGACCCAGTACTTC.

This clone appeared a single time. V and J are TRBV7-8 and TRBJ2-7; TRBD2 matches at 10 bases. The V and J ends lost 8 bases and 2 bases, in that order; junction bases with no gene match: 15. Germline V gene data show CDR1 as SGHVS and CDR2 as FQNEAQ. This CDR3 comprises 17 residues. CDR3 residues: CASSRGLATTGPYEQYF. The DNA for the CDR3 is TGTGCCAGCTCTAGGGGACTAGCGACTACAGGCCCCTACGAGCAGTACTTC.

This clone was detected only once. V and J are TRBV19 and TRBJ2-3; TRBD1 agrees at 7 bases. V shed 9 bases and J 2 bases; nucleotides not matched to a gene: 17. The CDR3 totals 17 residues. Germline assignment: CDR1 LNHDA and CDR2 SQIVND (reference sequence). The CDR3 coding sequence is TGTGCCAGCAGTCCTCTCCGAGGACAGGATTTCACAGATACGCAGTATTTT. This translates into CASSPLRGQDFTDTQYF.

The chain recombines TRBV7-2 with TRBJ2-3; 8 bases align to TRBD2. The V segment lost 5 bases and the J segment 4 bases; nucleotides outside the gene matches: 5. Germline assignment: CDR1 SGHTA and CDR2 FQGNSA. CDR3 length: 14 amino acids. The CDR3 DNA sequence: TGTGCCAGCAGCGCACCGGGACTAGCAGATACGCAGTATTTT. Amino acid sequence: CASSAPGLADTQYF.

The chain couples TRBV4-3 to TRBJ1-2, with D tentatively TRBD1 (6 bases). The ends were cut back, 1 base at V and 7 bases at J, with 16 bases in the middle. CDR3 length equals 15 residues. Germline V gene data show CDR1 as LGHNA and CDR2 as YSLEER. The CDR3 DNA reads TGCGCCAGCAGCCAAGTGGATACAGGGATTGGTGGCTACACCTTC. Translation: CASSQVDTGIGGYTF.

The V gene is TRBV28, the J gene TRBJ1-4; D ambiguous. Deletions cut 6 bases from V and 8 bases from J, with 16 bases between. Germline V gives CDR1 MDHEN, CDR2 SYDVKM. The CDR3 contains 14 residues. CDR3 protein: CASSHNTWREKLFF. DNA of the CDR3: TGTGCCAGCAGCCACAACACCTGGAGGGAAAAACTGTTTTTT. The full variable domain, rest sourced from reference TRBV28 and TRBJ1-4, is DVKVTQSSRYLVKRTGEKVFLECVQDMDHENMFWYRQDPGLGLRLIYFSYDVKMKEKGDIPEGYSVSREKKERFSLILESASTNQTSMYLCASSHNTWREKLFFGSGTQLSVL.

The chain links TRBV18 to TRBJ2-2, with D possibly being TRBD2 (5 bases). This CDR3 contains 16 residues. Trimming took 4 bases from V and 4 from J, leaving 16 bases between them. Germline V gene lookup returns CDR1 KGHSH and CDR2 LQKENI. Written as DNA, the CDR3 is TGTGCCAGCTCACGATTATGGGCCCGGGGCACCGGGGAGCTGTTTTTT. It translates to CASSRLWARGTGELFF.

V usage is TRBV7-7 and J usage is TRBJ1-3, with D hard to call. Germline V gene lookup returns CDR1 SSHAT and CDR2 FNYEAQ (reference sequence). The germline V and J ends were trimmed by 4 bases and 4 bases, with 29 bases remaining between them. There are 20 residues in the CDR3. The CDR3 DNA follows: TGTGCCAGCAGCTCTGGGCTGTGGGGAAGAAGCGGGATTACCGGAAACACCATATATTTT. Its protein product is CASSSGLWGRSGITGNTIYF.

The V call is TRBV18, the J call TRBJ2-2; D not certain. The CDR3 totals 16 residues. The germline V gene encodes CDR1 KGHSH and CDR2 LQKENI. Trimming stripped 1 base from V and 0 bases from J, with 9 bases between. The CDR3 sequence is CASSPQGIANTGELFF. The CDR3 DNA reads TGTGCCAGCTCACCACAGGGAATCGCGAACACCGGGGAGCTGTTTTTT.